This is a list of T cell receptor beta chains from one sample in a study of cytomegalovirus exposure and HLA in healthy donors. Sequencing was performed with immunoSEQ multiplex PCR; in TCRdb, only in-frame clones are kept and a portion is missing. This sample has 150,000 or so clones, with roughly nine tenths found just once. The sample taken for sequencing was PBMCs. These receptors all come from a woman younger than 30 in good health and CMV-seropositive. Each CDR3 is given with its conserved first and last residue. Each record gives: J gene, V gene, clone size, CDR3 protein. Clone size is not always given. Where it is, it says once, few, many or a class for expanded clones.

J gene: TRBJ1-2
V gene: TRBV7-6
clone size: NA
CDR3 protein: CASSLATMERTGVYGYTF

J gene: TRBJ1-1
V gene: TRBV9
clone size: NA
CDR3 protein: CASSVGSAGKNTEAFF

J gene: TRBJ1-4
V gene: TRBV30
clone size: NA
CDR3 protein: CAWNGQGFGEKLFF

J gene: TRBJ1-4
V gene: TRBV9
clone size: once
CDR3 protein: CASSARTGTNEKLFF

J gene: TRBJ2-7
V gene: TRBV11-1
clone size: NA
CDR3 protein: CASSLVLDEQYF

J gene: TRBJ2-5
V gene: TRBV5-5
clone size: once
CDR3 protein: CASSLALAGGQETQYF

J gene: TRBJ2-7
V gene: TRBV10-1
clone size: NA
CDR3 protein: CASSETDRGWDEQYF

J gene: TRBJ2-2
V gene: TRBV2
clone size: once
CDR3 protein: CASSDGGNTGELFF

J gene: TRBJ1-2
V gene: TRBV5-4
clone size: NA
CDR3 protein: CASSLTTGEGYTF

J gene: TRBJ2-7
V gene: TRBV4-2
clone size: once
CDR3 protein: CASSQGQQGYEQYF

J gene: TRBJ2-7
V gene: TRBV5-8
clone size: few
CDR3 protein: CASSVGLAGLQYF

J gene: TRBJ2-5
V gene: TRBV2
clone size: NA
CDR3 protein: CASSMGQDQETQYF

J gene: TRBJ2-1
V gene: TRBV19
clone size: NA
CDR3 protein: CASSIGRTSLDEQFF

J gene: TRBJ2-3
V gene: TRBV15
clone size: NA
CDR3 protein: CATSTGRDSSGSQDTQYF